The clone carrying this TCR beta chain has a handful of counts. As yet, its antigen is unknown. The germline V gene has CDR1 MNHEY and CDR2 SVGAGI. Trimming cost V 6 bases and J 0 bases, with 12 bases left between them. The CDR3 runs to 15 residues. A second PCR, run for about 6 to 12 cycles, used a sample-barcoded 5' primer plus a J-beta primer mix. Carrying 12 random nucleotides, a template-switch adaptor labeled each individual cDNA molecule. TCRdb redid the calling of the 5' RACE reads with MiXCR, one entry per CDR3 protein. The sample contains some 1.7 million distinct CDR3 sequences, about 30% of which appear only once. This sample is drawn from a study of blood T cells in healthy people across ages. General study results and limits: Because sorting was not performed, PBMCs prevented conclusive naive versus antigen-experienced comparison.

The J gene is TRBJ2-4, the V gene TRBV6-5; D gene uncertain. The source of this sequence is a woman in her thirties in good health. Material for sequencing was blood. The CDR3 sequence is CASRATLRAKNIQYF. The DNA of the CDR3 is TGTGCCAGCAGGGCCACGCTACGAGCCAAAAACATTCAGTACTTC.